One T cell receptor beta chain is described in this entry. What it recognizes is unknown. Profiling relied on immunoSEQ multiplex PCR, and the TCRdb table lists in-frame clones only, not all of them. The profile shows roughly 500,000 clones, approximately 94% of them singletons. These data come from a study of shared clonotypes between healthy human individuals. Germline V gene sequence: CDR1 MDHEN, CDR2 SYDVKM. Trimming cost V 2 bases and J 0 bases, with 11 bases left between them. The CDR3 covers 15 residues. The study, taken as a whole, reports: Generation probability values for non-shared clonotypes were lower than those for clonotypes shared by all four donors.

The specimen was naive CD4+ T cells sorted from blood. Subset in this sample: CD45RA+ positively selected. The chain has TRBV28 and TRBJ2-7; the D is unclear. The sequence was obtained from a woman aged 25 to 39 in good health. The CDR3 region is CASSLIGGYSYEQYF. CDR3 nucleotide sequence: TGTGCCAGCAGTTTAATTGGCGGATACTCCTACGAGCAGTACTTC.